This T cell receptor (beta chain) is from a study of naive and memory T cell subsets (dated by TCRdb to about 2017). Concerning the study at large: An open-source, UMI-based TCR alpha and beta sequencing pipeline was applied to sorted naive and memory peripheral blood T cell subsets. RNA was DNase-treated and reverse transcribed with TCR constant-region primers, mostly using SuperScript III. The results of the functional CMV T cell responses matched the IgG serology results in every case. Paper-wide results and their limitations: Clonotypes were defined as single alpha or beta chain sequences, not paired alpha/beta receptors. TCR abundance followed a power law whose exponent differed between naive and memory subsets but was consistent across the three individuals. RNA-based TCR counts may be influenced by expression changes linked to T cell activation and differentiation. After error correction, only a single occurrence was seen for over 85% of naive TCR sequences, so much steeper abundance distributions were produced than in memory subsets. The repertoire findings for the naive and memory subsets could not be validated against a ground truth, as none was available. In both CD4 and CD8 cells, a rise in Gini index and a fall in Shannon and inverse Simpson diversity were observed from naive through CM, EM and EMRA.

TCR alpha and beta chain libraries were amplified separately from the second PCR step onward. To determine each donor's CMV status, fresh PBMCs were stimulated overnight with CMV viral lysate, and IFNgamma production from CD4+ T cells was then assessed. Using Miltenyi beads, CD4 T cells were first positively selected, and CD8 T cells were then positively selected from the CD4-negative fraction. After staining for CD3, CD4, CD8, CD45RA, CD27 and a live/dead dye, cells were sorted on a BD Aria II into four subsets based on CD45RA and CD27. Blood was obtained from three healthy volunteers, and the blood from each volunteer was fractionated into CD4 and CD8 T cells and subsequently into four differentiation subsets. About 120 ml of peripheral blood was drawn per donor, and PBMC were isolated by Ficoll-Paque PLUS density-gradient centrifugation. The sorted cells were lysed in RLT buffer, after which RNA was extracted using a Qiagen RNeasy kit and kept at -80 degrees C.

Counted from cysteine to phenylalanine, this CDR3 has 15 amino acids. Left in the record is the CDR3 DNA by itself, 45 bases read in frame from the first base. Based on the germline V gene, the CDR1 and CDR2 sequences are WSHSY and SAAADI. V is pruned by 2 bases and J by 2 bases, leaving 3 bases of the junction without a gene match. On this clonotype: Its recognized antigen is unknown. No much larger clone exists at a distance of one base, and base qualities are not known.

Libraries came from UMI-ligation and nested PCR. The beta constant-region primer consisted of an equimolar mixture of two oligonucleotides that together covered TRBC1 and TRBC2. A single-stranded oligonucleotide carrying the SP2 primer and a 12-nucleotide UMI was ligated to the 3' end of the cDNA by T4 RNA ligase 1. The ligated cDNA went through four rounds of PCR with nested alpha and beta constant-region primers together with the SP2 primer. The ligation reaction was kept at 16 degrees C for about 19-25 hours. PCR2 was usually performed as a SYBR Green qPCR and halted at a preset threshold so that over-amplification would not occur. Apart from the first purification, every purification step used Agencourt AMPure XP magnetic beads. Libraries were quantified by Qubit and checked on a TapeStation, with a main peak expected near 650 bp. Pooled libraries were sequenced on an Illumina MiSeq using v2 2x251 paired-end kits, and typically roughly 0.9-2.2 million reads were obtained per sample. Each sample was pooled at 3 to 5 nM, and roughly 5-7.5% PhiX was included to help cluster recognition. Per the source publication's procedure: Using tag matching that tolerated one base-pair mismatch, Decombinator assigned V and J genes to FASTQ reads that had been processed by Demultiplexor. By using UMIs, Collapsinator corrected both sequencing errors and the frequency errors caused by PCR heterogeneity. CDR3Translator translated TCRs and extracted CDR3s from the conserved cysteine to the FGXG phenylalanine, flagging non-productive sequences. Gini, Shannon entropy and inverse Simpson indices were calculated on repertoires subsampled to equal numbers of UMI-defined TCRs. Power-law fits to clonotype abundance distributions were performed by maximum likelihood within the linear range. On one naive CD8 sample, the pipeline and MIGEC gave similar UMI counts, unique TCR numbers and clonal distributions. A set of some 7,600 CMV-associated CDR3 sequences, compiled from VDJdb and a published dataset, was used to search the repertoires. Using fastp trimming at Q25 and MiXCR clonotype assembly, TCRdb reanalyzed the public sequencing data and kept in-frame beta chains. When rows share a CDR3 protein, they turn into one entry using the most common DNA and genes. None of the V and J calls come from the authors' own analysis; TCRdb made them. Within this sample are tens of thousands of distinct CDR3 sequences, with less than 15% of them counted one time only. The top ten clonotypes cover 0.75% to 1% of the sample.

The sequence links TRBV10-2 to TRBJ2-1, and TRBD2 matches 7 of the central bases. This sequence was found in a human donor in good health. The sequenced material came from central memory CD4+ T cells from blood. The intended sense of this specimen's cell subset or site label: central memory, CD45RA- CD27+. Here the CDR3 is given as CASSEGGSAYNEQFF. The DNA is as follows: TGCGCCAGCAGTGAGGGCGGGAGCGCCTACAATGAGCAGTTCTTC.